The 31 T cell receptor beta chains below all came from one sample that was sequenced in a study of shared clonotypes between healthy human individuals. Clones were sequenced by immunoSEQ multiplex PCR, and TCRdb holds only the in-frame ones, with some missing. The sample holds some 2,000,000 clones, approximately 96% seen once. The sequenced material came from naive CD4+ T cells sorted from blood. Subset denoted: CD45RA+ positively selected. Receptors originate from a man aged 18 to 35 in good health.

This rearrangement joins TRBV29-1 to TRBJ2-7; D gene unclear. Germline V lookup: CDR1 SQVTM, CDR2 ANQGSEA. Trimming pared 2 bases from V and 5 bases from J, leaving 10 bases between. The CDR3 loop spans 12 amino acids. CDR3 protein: CSVERSKNEQYF. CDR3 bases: TGCAGCGTTGAAAGGTCGAAGAACGAGCAGTACTTC.

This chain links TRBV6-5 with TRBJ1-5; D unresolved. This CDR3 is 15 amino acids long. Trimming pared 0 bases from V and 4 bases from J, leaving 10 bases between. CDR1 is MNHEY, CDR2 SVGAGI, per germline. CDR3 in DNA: TGTGCCAGCAGTTACTCGGCGTGGCAGAATCAGCCCCAGCATTTT. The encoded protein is CASSYSAWQNQPQHF.

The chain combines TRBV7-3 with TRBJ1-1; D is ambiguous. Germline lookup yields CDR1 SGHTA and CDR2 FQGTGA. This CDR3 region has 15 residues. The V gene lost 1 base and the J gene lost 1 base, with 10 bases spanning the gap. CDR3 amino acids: CASSLSRVANTEAFF. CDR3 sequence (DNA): TGTGCCAGCAGCTTAAGTAGGGTGGCGAACACTGAAGCTTTCTTT.

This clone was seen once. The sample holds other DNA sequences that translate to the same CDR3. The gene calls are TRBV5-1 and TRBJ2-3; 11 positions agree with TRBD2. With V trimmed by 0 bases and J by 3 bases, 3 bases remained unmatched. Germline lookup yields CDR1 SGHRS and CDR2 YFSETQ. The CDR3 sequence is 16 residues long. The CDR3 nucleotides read TGCGCCAGCAGCTTGGCGCTAGCGGGAGGAACAGATACGCAGTATTTT. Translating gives CASSLALAGGTDTQYF.

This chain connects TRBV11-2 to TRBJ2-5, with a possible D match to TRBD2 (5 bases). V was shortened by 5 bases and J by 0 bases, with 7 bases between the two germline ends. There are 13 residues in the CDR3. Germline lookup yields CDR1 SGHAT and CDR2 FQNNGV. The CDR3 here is CASSPGNQETQYF. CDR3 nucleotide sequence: TGTGCCAGCAGCCCGGGGAACCAAGAGACCCAGTACTTC.

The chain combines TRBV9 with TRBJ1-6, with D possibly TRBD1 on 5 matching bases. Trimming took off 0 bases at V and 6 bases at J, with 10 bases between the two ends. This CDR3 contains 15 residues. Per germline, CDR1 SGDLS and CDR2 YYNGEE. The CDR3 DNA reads TGTGCCAGCAGCGTAGGCAATCAGGGTAATTCACCCCTCCACTTT. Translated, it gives CASSVGNQGNSPLHF.

The CDR3 nucleotides are TGTGCCAGCAGCTTAGTACGACAGGGGGCCGCCGAGCAGTACTTC. Its translation is CASSLVRQGAAEQYF. The rearrangement uses TRBV7-9 and TRBJ2-7, with 10 bases identical to TRBD1. V shed 1 base and J 6 bases; nucleotides not matched to a gene: 6. CDR3 length: 15 residues. The germline V gene has CDR1 SEHNR and CDR2 FQNEAQ (reference sequence).

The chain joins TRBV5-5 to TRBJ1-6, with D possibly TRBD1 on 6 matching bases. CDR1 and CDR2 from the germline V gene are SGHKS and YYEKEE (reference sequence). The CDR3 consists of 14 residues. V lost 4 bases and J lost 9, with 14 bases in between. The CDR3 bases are TGTGCCAGCAGCGACGGCAGGGGCGGTTCACCCCTCCACTTT. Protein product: CASSDGRGGSPLHF.

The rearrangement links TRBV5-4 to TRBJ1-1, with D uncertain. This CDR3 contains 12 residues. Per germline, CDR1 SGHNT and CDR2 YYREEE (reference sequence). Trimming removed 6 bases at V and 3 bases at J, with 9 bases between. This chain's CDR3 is CASTSWDTEAFF. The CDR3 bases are TGTGCCAGCACCTCTTGGGACACTGAAGCTTTCTTT.

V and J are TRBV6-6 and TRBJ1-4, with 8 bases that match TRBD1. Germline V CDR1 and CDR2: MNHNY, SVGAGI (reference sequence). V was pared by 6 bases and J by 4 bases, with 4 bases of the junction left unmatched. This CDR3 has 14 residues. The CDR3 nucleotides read TGTGCCAGCAGCCGGACAGGGCTTAATGAAAAACTGTTTTTT. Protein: CASSRTGLNEKLFF.

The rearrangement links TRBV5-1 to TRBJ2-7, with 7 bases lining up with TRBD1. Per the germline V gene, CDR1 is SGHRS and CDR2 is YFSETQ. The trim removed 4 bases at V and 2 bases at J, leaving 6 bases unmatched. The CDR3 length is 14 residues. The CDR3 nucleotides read TGCGCCAGCAGCGAGGGACAGCCCACCTACGAGCAGTACTTC. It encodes CASSEGQPTYEQYF.

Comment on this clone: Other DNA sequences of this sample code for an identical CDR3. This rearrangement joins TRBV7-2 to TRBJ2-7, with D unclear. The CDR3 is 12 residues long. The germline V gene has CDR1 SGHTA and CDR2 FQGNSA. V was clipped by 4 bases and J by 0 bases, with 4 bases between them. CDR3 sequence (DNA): TGTGCCAGCAGCTGGGGCTCCTACGAGCAGTACTTC. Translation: CASSWGSYEQYF.

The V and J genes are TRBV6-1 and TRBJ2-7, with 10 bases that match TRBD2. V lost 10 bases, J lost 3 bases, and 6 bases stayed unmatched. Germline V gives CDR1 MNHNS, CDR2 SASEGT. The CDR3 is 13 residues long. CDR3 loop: CATRLAGYYEQYF. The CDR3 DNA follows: TGTGCCACTCGACTAGCGGGTTACTACGAGCAGTACTTC.

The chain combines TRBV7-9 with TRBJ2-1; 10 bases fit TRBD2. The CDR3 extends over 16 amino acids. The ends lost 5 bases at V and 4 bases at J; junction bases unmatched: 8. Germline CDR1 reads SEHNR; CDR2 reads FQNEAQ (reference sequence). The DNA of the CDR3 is TGTGCCAGCAGCCCAATAAGCGGGGGGGCTTACAATGAGCAGTTCTTC. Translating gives CASSPISGGAYNEQFF.

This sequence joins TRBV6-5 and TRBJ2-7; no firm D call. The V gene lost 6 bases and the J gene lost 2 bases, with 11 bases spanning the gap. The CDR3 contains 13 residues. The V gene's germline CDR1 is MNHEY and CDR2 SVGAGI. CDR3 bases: TGTGCCAGCAGCTCGTGGTTGGCCTACGAGCAGTACTTC. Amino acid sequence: CASSSWLAYEQYF.

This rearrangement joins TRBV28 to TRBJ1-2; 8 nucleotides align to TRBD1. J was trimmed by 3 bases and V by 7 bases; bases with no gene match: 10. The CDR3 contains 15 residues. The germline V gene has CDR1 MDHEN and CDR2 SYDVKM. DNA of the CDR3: TGTGCCAGCAATCCCCCGGGACAGGCCTACTATGGCTACACCTTC. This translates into CASNPPGQAYYGYTF.

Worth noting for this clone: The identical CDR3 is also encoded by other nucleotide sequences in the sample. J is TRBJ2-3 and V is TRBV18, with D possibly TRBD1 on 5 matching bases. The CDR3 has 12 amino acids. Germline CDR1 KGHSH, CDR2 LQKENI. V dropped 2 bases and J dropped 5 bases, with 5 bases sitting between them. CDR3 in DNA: TGTGCCAGCTCACCAAGGGGAGATACGCAGTATTTT. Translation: CASSPRGDTQYF.

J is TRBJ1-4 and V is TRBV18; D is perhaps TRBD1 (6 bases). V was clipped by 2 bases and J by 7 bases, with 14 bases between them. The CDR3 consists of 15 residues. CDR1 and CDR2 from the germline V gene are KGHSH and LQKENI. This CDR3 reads CASSPGAGAGEKLFF. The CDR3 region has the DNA TGTGCCAGCTCACCAGGTGCGGGGGCCGGTGAAAAACTGTTTTTT.

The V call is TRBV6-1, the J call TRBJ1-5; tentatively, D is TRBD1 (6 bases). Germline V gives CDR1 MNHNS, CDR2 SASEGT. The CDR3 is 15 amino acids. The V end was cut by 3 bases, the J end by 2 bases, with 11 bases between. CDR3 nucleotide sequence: TGTGCCAGCAGTGATCCGGGGGCTGGCAATCAGCCCCAGCATTTT. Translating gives CASSDPGAGNQPQHF.

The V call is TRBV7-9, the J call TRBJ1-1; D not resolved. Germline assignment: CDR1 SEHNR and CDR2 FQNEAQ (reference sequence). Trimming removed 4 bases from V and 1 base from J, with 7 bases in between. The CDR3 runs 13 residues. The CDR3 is CASSSGANTEAFF. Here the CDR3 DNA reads TGTGCCAGCAGCTCCGGTGCGAACACTGAAGCTTTCTTT.

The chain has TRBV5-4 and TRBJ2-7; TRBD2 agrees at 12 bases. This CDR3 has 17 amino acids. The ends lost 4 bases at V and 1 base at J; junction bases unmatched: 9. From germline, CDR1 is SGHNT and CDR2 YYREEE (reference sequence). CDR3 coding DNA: TGTGCCAGCAGCCCAAAGACTAGCGGGGGCCAATCCTACGAGCAGTACTTC. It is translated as CASSPKTSGGQSYEQYF.

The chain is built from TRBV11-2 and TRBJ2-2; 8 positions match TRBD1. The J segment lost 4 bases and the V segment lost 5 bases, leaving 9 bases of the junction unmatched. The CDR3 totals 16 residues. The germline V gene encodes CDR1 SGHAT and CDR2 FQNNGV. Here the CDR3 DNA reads TGTGCCAGCAGCCTCAGGACAGGGTCGGGCACCGGGGAGCTGTTTTTT. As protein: CASSLRTGSGTGELFF.

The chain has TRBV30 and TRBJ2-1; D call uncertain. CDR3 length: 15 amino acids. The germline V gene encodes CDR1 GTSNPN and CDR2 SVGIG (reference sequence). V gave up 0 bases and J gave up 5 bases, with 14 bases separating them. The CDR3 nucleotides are TGTGCCTGGAGTGTATCCCGCTTGCAGAACAATGAGCAGTTCTTC. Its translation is CAWSVSRLQNNEQFF.

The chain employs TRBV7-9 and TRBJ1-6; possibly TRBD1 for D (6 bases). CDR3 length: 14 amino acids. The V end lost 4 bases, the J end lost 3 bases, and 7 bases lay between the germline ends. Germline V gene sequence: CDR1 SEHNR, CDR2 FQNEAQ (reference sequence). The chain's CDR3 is CASSSDSYNSPLHF. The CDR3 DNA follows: TGTGCCAGCAGCTCGGACAGCTATAATTCACCCCTCCACTTT.

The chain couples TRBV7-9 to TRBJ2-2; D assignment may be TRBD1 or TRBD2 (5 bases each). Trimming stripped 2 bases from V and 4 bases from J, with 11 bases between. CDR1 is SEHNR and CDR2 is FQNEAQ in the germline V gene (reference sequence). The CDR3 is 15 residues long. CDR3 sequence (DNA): TGTGCCAGCAGCTTAAGTGGGGGTGGCACCGGGGAGCTGTTTTTT. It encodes CASSLSGGGTGELFF.

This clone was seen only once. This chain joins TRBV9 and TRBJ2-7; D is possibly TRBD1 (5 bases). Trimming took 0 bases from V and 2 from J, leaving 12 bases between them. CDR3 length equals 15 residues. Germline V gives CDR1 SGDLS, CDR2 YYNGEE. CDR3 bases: TGTGCCAGCAGCGTAGAAACAGGACATACCTACGAGCAGTACTTC. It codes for CASSVETGHTYEQYF.

The CDR3 DNA follows: TGTGCCAGCAGCGGGGGGACTAGCGGGAGGGGCTACGAGCAGTACTTC. Its translation: CASSGGTSGRGYEQYF. This chain uses TRBV6-6 with TRBJ2-7; 16 bases agree with TRBD2. Trimming removed 6 bases from V and 3 bases from J; junction bases left unmatched: 5. This CDR3 is 16 amino acids long. CDR1 MNHNY and CDR2 SVGAGI come from the germline V gene (reference sequence).

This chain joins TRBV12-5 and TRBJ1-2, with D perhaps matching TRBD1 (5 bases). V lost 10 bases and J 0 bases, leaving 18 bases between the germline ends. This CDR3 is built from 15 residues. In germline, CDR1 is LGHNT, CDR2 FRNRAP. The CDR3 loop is CATTRGSAANYGYTF. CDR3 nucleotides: TGTGCTACTACCCGGGGGAGTGCGGCTAACTATGGCTACACCTTC.

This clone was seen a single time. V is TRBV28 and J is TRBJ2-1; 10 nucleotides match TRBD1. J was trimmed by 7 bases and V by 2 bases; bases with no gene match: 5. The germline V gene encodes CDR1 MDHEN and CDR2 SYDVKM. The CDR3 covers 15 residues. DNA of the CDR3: TGTGCCAGCAGTTTACCGGGACAGGGGATAAATGAGCAGTTCTTC. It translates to CASSLPGQGINEQFF.

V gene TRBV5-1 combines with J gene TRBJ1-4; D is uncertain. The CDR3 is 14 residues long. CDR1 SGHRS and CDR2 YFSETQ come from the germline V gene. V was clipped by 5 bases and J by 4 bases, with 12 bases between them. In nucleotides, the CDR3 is TGCGCCAGCAGACCCGGATGGGATAATGAAAAACTGTTTTTT. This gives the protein CASRPGWDNEKLFF.

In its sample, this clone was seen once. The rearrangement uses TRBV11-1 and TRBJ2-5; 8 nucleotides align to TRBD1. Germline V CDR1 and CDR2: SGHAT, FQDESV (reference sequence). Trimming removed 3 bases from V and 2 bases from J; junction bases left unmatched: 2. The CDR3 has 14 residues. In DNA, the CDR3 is TGTGCCAGCAGCTTGGGGACAGGACAAGAGACCCAGTACTTC. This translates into CASSLGTGQETQYF.